The 28 T cell receptor beta chains listed next were all sequenced from one sample in a study of CD8 T cells in Susac syndrome. Random hexamers were used to reverse transcribe an amount of roughly 0.5 to 1 ug RNA. MiXCR, applied by TCRdb to the immunoSEQ multiplex PCR reads, yields one record per CDR3 protein. The sample contains 55,000 to 75,000 distinct CDR3 sequences, 93% of which appear only once. Material for sequencing was CD4+ T cells from PBMCs. The receptors stem from a human donor with Susac syndrome.

There are a few counts of this clonotype. The chain recombines TRBV6-2 or TRBV6-3 with TRBJ2-3; unclear D gene. Per germline, CDR1 MNHEY and CDR2 SVGEGT. This CDR3 contains 12 residues. V was cut by 5 bases and J by 4 bases, with 7 bases left in between. CDR3 bases: TGTGCCAGCAGTCTTGGGGCAGATACGCAGTATTTT. Translation: CASSLGADTQYF.

V is TRBV30 and J is TRBJ1-6; D is uncertain. Germline-derived CDR1 and CDR2 are GTSNPN and SVGIG (reference sequence). V lost 2 bases to trimming and J lost 8 bases, with 16 bases between them. The CDR3 spans 15 residues. CDR3 bases: TGTGCCTGGAGTTACTTGACCCAAGACCATTCACCCCTCCACTTT. Its protein is CAWSYLTQDHSPLHF.

The J gene is TRBJ2-1, the V gene TRBV18; unclear D gene. V was pared by 2 bases and J by 8 bases, with 7 bases between. The CDR3 length is 12 residues. Germline V lookup: CDR1 KGHSH, CDR2 LQKENI. Here the CDR3 DNA reads TGTGCCAGCTCACCAACAATCGATGAGCAGTTCTTC. Translation gives CASSPTIDEQFF.

This chain joins TRBV18 and TRBJ2-7, with D possibly TRBD1 on 5 matching bases. Deletions cut 0 bases from V and 3 bases from J, with 9 bases between. Germline V gene lookup returns CDR1 KGHSH and CDR2 LQKENI. The CDR3 length is 14 residues. CDR3 sequence (DNA): TGTGCCAGCTCACCACCCGCAGGGCTCTACGAGCAGTACTTC. Protein sequence: CASSPPAGLYEQYF.

V and J are TRBV5-1 and TRBJ2-7; D might be TRBD1 (5 bases). In germline, CDR1 is SGHRS, CDR2 YFSETQ. This CDR3 is built from 13 residues. Trimming removed 1 base at V and 5 bases at J, with 10 bases between. The DNA for the CDR3 is TGCGCCAGCAGCTTGAGACAGCGAGACGAGCAGTACTTC. As protein: CASSLRQRDEQYF.

This clonotype was found a few times. The chain has TRBV7-3 and TRBJ2-2; D call uncertain. The V gene's germline CDR1 is SGHTA and CDR2 FQGTGA. CDR3 length: 14 residues. Trimming removed 3 bases at V and 11 bases at J, with 16 bases between. CDR3 amino acids: CASSLTSVRGELFF. The CDR3 bases are TGTGCCAGCAGCTTGACATCGGTTCGCGGAGAGCTGTTTTTT.

The chain combines TRBV29-1 with TRBJ1-1; D remains unclear. This CDR3 region has 13 residues. Germline V gives CDR1 SQVTM, CDR2 ANQGSEA. V lost 4 bases and J 1 base, leaving 10 bases between the germline ends. Written as DNA, the CDR3 is TGCAGCGTTGGTGCGGAATCGAACACTGAAGCTTTCTTT. It yields the protein CSVGAESNTEAFF.

The rearrangement uses TRBV5-1 and TRBJ1-4; D gene ambiguous. Germline V gene data show CDR1 as SGHRS and CDR2 as YFSETQ. V lost 6 bases and J lost 8, with 11 bases in between. CDR3 length: 12 amino acids. The DNA of the CDR3 is TGCGCCAGCAAGAGGGTGGGCGAAAAACTGTTTTTT. It encodes CASKRVGEKLFF.

A single count supports this clonotype. The chain employs TRBV2 and TRBJ1-5; TRBD1 might be the D (5 bases). The CDR3 sequence is 13 residues long. The V and J ends lost 2 bases and 5 bases respectively, with 7 bases between them. In germline, CDR1 is SNHLY, CDR2 FYNNEI. CDR3 sequence (DNA): TGTGCCAGCAGTGAACGGGGGGATCAGCCCCAGCATTTT. Translating it yields CASSERGDQPQHF.

V usage is TRBV5-1 and J usage is TRBJ2-6; TRBD1 matches 8 bases. The germline V gene encodes CDR1 SGHRS and CDR2 YFSETQ. CDR3 size: 18 residues. J was trimmed by 2 bases and V by 0 bases; bases with no gene match: 7. The CDR3 sequence is CASSLDARGLAGANVLTF. CDR3 sequence (DNA): TGCGCCAGCAGCTTGGACGCCAGGGGGCTAGCTGGGGCCAACGTCCTGACTTTC.

This chain connects TRBV7-8 to TRBJ1-2; D unclear. In germline, CDR1 is SGHVS, CDR2 FQNEAQ. Trimming cost V 1 base and J 3 bases, with 6 bases left between them. CDR3 length equals 13 residues. In nucleotides, the CDR3 is TGTGCCAGCAGCTTAGAAAGGGACTATGGCTACACCTTC. It is translated as CASSLERDYGYTF.

The V call is TRBV2, the J call TRBJ2-5; tentatively, D is TRBD2 (7 bases). The CDR3 is made up of 14 amino acids. V was shortened by 2 bases and J by 3 bases, with 10 bases between the two germline ends. Germline CDR1 is SNHLY and CDR2 is FYNNEI. This CDR3 reads CASSERGGKETQYF. The CDR3 DNA reads TGTGCCAGCAGTGAAAGGGGGGGCAAAGAGACCCAGTACTTC. The full variable domain, its missing parts supplied by reference TRBV2 and TRBJ2-5, is EPEVTQTPSHQVTQMGQEVILRCVPISNHLYFYWYRQILGQKVEFLVSFYNNEISEKSEIFDDQFSVERPDGSNFTLKIRSTKLEDSAMYFCASSERGGKETQYFGPGTRLLVL.

The chain is built from TRBV2 and TRBJ1-2; tentative D call: TRBD1 (5 bases). The V gene lost 9 bases and the J gene lost 1 base, with 12 bases spanning the gap. The CDR3 loop spans 13 amino acids. Germline CDR1 SNHLY, CDR2 FYNNEI. This CDR3 reads CASKGTGNYGYTF. The CDR3 DNA follows: TGTGCCAGTAAAGGGACCGGTAACTATGGCTACACCTTC.

The V gene is TRBV9, the J gene TRBJ2-3; D is perhaps TRBD2 (6 bases). Germline CDR1 is SGDLS and CDR2 is YYNGEE. CDR3 size: 14 residues. Trimming stripped 4 bases from V and 1 base from J, with 10 bases between. CDR3 in amino acids: CASSLGLRTDTQYF. The DNA for the CDR3 is TGTGCCAGCAGCTTGGGACTTCGCACAGATACGCAGTATTTT.

The chain couples TRBV20-1 to TRBJ1-6; possible D gene TRBD1, 6 bases. This CDR3 region has 12 residues. Trimming cost V 6 bases and J 15 bases, with 18 bases left between them. From germline, CDR1 is DFQATT and CDR2 SNEGSKA (reference sequence). The CDR3 nucleotides are TGCAGTGCCCAGATAAGCGGGGGGCTCCTCCACTTT. This translates into CSAQISGGLLHF.

The V and J genes are TRBV12-3 or TRBV12-4 and TRBJ1-1; D remains ambiguous. This CDR3 spans 12 amino acids. V lost 2 bases to trimming and J lost 7 bases, with 8 bases between them. CDR3 sequence: CASSLNGVEAFF. The CDR3 DNA sequence: TGTGCCAGCAGTTTAAACGGGGTTGAAGCTTTCTTT.

The chain employs TRBV3-1 and TRBJ1-1; D unresolved. V was shortened by 0 bases and J by 0 bases, with 14 bases between the two germline ends. In germline, CDR1 is LGHDT, CDR2 YNNKEL (reference sequence). The CDR3 contains 17 residues. The CDR3 DNA follows: TGTGCCAGCAGCCAAGATTGGGCCGGCAGACTGAACACTGAAGCTTTCTTT. Translation: CASSQDWAGRLNTEAFF.

The genes are TRBV7-9 and TRBJ1-1; D may be TRBD1 (6 bases). CDR3 length: 14 amino acids. Trimming took off 4 bases at V and 3 bases at J, with 12 bases between the two ends. Germline V gene lookup returns CDR1 SEHNR and CDR2 FQNEAQ (reference sequence). The CDR3 sequence is CASSSQGGDTEAFF. The CDR3 bases are TGTGCCAGCAGCTCACAGGGAGGTGACACTGAAGCTTTCTTT.

This chain links TRBV28 with TRBJ2-7; 7 bases are a match to TRBD1. Germline V gives CDR1 MDHEN, CDR2 SYDVKM. CDR3 length equals 14 residues. The junction had 6 bases not matched to a gene; V was cut back by 4 bases and J by 3 bases. The CDR3 sequence: CASSSSGQSYEQYF. CDR3 in DNA: TGTGCCAGCAGTTCCTCGGGACAGAGCTACGAGCAGTACTTC.

The chain combines TRBV29-1 with TRBJ2-7, with D perhaps TRBD1 or TRBD2 (6 bases each). The CDR3 sequence is 12 residues long. V lost 0 bases, J lost 6 bases, and 9 bases lay in between. Germline V gene data show CDR1 as SQVTM and CDR2 as ANQGSEA. The CDR3 region is CSVEDSGAEQYF. CDR3 DNA sequence: TGCAGCGTTGAAGATTCGGGGGCCGAGCAGTACTTC.

This chain joins TRBV12-3 or TRBV12-4 and TRBJ1-3; weak D call: TRBD1 (5 bases). This CDR3 is built from 14 residues. Trimming shortened V by 5 bases and J by 2 bases, and 10 bases separated the two germline ends. In nucleotides, the CDR3 is TGTGCCAGCAGTCTCCGGGACGCTGGAAACACCATATATTTT. This encodes CASSLRDAGNTIYF.

This clonotype was picked up a small number of times. This chain uses TRBV7-9 with TRBJ1-2; D may be TRBD1 (5 bases). The V end lost 3 bases, the J end lost 0 bases, and 8 bases lay between the germline ends. From germline, CDR1 is SEHNR and CDR2 FQNEAQ (reference sequence). The CDR3 is 14 amino acids. For the CDR3, the DNA is TGTGCCAGCAGCTTGGGGGGAGCTAACTATGGCTACACCTTC. It specifies CASSLGGANYGYTF.

The chain carries TRBV18 and TRBJ2-3, with D maybe TRBD2 (6 bases). This CDR3 is built from 13 residues. V shed 7 bases and J shed 6 bases, with 14 bases lying between them. Germline V lookup: CDR1 KGHSH, CDR2 LQKENI. The CDR3 loop reads CASLGVEGDTQYF. The CDR3 nucleotides read TGTGCCAGCTTAGGTGTGGAGGGCGATACGCAGTATTTT. Full variable domain (remainder filled in from reference TRBV18 and TRBJ2-3): NAGVMQNPRHLVRRRGQEARLRCSPMKGHSHVYWYRQLPEEGLKFMVYLQKENIIDESGMPKERFSAEFPKEGPSILRIQQVVRGDSAAYFCASLGVEGDTQYFGPGTRLTVL.

In its sample, this clonotype was seen a few times. The V call is TRBV5-1, the J call TRBJ1-2, with TRBD1 matching over 8 bases. Germline V lookup: CDR1 SGHRS, CDR2 YFSETQ. This CDR3 contains 14 residues. With V trimmed by 5 bases and J by 2 bases, 5 bases remained unmatched. DNA of the CDR3: TGCGCCAGCAGGCCCCAGGGGGCCAACTATGGCTACACCTTC. Translation: CASRPQGANYGYTF.

This clonotype appeared a single time. This sequence joins TRBV18 and TRBJ1-1; TRBD1 matches 8 bases. The CDR3 spans 12 residues. The germline V gene has CDR1 KGHSH and CDR2 LQKENI. J lost 11 bases, V lost 3 bases, and 5 bases had no gene match. The DNA of the CDR3 is TGTGCCAGCTCACCGGACAGGGACCTGGCTTTCTTT. The encoded protein is CASSPDRDLAFF.

The chain is built from TRBV29-1 and TRBJ1-1, with D tentatively TRBD1 (6 bases). CDR3 length: 14 residues. Per germline, CDR1 SQVTM and CDR2 ANQGSEA. Trimming took off 4 bases at V and 3 bases at J, with 15 bases between the two ends. CDR3 amino acids: CSVGSFRTDTEAFF. The CDR3 coding sequence is TGCAGCGTTGGTTCCTTCAGGACAGACACTGAAGCTTTCTTT.

V usage is TRBV5-1 and J usage is TRBJ1-1; TRBD1 agrees at 10 bases. Germline V lookup: CDR1 SGHRS, CDR2 YFSETQ. The CDR3 totals 16 residues. V gave up 4 bases and J gave up 1 base; unmatched junction bases: 7. The CDR3 loop reads CASSPGTGVTNTEAFF. DNA for the CDR3: TGCGCCAGCAGCCCCGGGACAGGGGTTACGAACACTGAAGCTTTCTTT.

The rearrangement uses TRBV5-4 and TRBJ2-2; no firm D call. Trimming cost V 1 base and J 2 bases, with 6 bases left between them. Germline CDR1 reads SGHNT; CDR2 reads YYREEE (reference sequence). This CDR3 contains 14 residues. CDR3 bases: TGTGCCAGCAGCTTGTTCTCTAACACCGGGGAGCTGTTTTTT. This sequence encodes CASSLFSNTGELFF.